The clone carrying this T cell receptor (beta chain) was seen a handful of times. V was pared by 3 bases and J by 4 bases, with 12 bases between. CDR3 length equals 15 residues. Germline V gene lookup returns CDR1 MDHEN and CDR2 SYDVKM. In the original processing: Quantification of nucleated cells was approximated via reference gene primer amplification. The assay was immunoSEQ multiplex PCR, and TCRdb's table has in-frame clones only and misses some. The V and J calls and clone size come from that table; D and trimming were worked out from the DNA. The sample gives about 130,000 clones, around 88% of which show up once; about 9.4% is in the top ten. This specimen comes from a study of blood T cell repertoires in COVID-19. Study overall: Donors in the United States, Italy and Spain gave samples during acute or convalescent COVID-19. Sources were T cells, B-cell-depleted T cells, or PBMCs; the material itself was cDNA or gDNA.

The sequenced sample was peripheral blood. This chain connects TRBV28 to TRBJ2-2; no reliable D call. This receptor was identified in a man aged 45-65 years with acute or convalescent COVID-19. CDR3 amino acids: CASSLSTYPTGELFF. As DNA, the CDR3 is TGTGCCAGCAGTTTGTCGACTTACCCCACCGGGGAGCTGTTTTTT.